The sample holds one count of the clone carrying this TCR beta chain. The PCR used 60 Vbeta and 13 Jbeta primers. Measured with immunoSEQ multiplex PCR; TCRdb has only the in-frame clones, and not every one. The sample shows approximately 130,000 clones, more than 75% of them seen only once. The record originates from a study of cytomegalovirus exposure and HLA in healthy donors. Trimming took off 2 bases at V and 0 bases at J, with 7 bases between the two ends. This CDR3 region has 14 residues. Germline V lookup: CDR1 SGHAT, CDR2 FQNNGV. This TCR came from a male donor in good health and CMV-seronegative. The sample consisted of PBMCs. This rearrangement joins TRBV11-2 to TRBJ1-1; D is unresolved. The CDR3 DNA reads as TGTGCCAGCAGCTTATATTTTATGAACACTGAAGCTTTCTTT. This sequence encodes CASSLYFMNTEAFF.